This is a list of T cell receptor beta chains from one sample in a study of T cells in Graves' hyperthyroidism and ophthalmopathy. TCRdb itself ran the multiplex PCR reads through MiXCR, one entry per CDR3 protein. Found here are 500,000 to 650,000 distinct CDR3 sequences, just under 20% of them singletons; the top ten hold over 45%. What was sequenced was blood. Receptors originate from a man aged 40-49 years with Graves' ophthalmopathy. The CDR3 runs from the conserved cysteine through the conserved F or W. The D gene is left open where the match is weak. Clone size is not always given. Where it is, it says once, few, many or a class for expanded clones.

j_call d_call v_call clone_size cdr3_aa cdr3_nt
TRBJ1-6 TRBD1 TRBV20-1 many CSAREQGDSPLHF TGCAGTGCTAGAGAACAGGGGGATTCACCCCTCCACTTT
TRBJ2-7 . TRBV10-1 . CASSEIGGSIRF TGCGCCAGCAGTGAGATCGGTGGATCTATTCGCTTC
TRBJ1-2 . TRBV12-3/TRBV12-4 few CASSLIPTNYGYTF TGTGCCAGCAGTTTAATTCCGACTAACTATGGCTACACCTTC
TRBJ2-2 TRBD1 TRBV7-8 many CASSSHRGRTGELFF TGTGCCAGCAGCTCACACAGGGGGCGAACCGGGGAGCTGTTTTTT
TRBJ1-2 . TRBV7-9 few CASSLDGRGASGYTF TGTGCCAGCAGCTTAGACGGGCGGGGGGCAAGTGGCTACACCTTC
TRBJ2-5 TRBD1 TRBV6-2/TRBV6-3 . CATSPGTGGYGTQYF TGTGCCACCTCACCCGGGACAGGGGGATATGGGACCCAGTACTTC
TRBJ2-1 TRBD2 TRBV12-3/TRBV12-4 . CAGSIILAGGIREQFF TGTGCCGGCAGTATAATACTAGCGGGGGGGATTCGGGAGCAGTTCTTC
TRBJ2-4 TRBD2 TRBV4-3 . CASSQGGSGKGIQYF TGCGCCAGCAGCCAAGGTGGTAGCGGGAAAGGCATTCAGTACTTC
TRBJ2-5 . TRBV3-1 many CASSHRTGALQETQYF TGTGCCAGCAGCCATAGAACGGGGGCCCTCCAAGAGACCCAGTACTTC
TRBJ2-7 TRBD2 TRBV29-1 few CSGEGKGEQYF TGCAGCGGGGAGGGAAAGGGCGAGCAGTACTTC
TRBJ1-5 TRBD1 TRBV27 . CASTKTGDSNQPQHF TGTGCCAGCACCAAGACAGGGGATAGCAATCAGCCCCAGCATTTT
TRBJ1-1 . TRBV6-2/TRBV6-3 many CASSYRGFNTEAFF TGTGCCAGCAGTTACAGGGGTTTCAACACTGAAGCTTTCTTT
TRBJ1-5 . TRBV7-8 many CASSLSDVSQPQHF TGTGCCAGCAGCTTATCAGATGTGAGTCAGCCCCAGCATTTT
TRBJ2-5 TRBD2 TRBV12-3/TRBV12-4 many CASSHLAGEGETQYF TGTGCCAGCAGCCACTTGGCGGGAGAGGGTGAGACCCAGTACTTC
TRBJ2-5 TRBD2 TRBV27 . CASRPGLAGTGGTQYF TGTGCCAGCAGACCGGGACTAGCGGGGACCGGGGGGACCCAGTACTTC
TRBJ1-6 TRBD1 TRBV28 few CASHWTGRSDSPLHF TGTGCCTCCCATTGGACAGGGCGAAGTGATTCACCCCTCCACTTT
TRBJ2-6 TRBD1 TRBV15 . CATSRGTGGSGANVLTF TGTGCCACCAGCAGAGGGACAGGGGGCTCTGGGGCCAACGTCCTGACTTTC
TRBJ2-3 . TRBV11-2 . CASSLGFPSTDTQYF TGTGCCAGCAGCTTAGGGTTCCCAAGCACAGATACGCAGTATTTT
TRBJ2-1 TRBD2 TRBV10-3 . CAISEGLAGFNEQFF TGTGCCATCAGTGAGGGCCTAGCGGGGTTCAATGAGCAGTTCTTC
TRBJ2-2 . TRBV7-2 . CASSLFGLPGELFF TGTGCCAGCAGCTTATTTGGGTTGCCCGGGGAGCTGTTTTTT
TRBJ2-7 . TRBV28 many CATTVTYEQYF TGTGCCACCACAGTGACCTACGAGCAGTACTTC
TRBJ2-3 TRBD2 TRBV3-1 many CASSPLAGPGDTQYF TGTGCCAGCAGCCCCTTAGCGGGGCCGGGAGATACGCAGTATTTT
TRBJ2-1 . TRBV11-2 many CASSLLDFAGPYNEQFF TGTGCCAGCAGCCTCTTGGACTTTGCGGGACCGTACAATGAGCAGTTCTTC
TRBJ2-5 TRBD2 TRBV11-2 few CASNIGGGETQYF TGTGCCAGCAACATCGGGGGGGGGGAGACCCAGTACTTC
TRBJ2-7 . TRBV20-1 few CSASSLVNSYEQYF TGCAGTGCTAGTTCTCTAGTCAATTCTTACGAGCAGTACTTC
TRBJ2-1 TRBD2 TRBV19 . CASRKVAGGHEQFF TGTGCCAGTAGGAAGGTAGCGGGGGGGCATGAGCAGTTCTTC
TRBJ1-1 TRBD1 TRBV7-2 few CASSPGRDREPFF TGTGCCAGCAGCCCCGGGAGGGACAGGGAACCTTTCTTT
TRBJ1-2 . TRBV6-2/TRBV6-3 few CASKQGLSLNYGYTF TGTGCCAGCAAGCAGGGCTTGAGCCTAAACTATGGCTACACCTTC
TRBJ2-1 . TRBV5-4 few CASSLGYVVEQFF TGTGCCAGCAGCTTGGGGTACGTGGTAGAGCAGTTCTTC
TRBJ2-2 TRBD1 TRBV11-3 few CASTLIGQANTGELFF TGTGCCAGCACCCTTATCGGACAGGCGAACACCGGGGAGCTGTTTTTT
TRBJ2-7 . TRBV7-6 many CASSLGAGSTYEQYF TGTGCCAGCAGCTTAGGCGCGGGGTCAACCTACGAGCAGTACTTC
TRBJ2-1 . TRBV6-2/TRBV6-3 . CASSDPGLYNEQFF TGTGCCAGCAGTGACCCGGGCCTTTACAATGAGCAGTTCTTC
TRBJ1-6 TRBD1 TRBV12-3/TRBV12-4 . CASSDGTDNSPLHF TGTGCCAGCAGCGACGGGACAGATAATTCACCCCTCCACTTT
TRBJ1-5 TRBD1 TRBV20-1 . CSALEQGWEDQPQHF TGCAGTGCACTAGAACAGGGGTGGGAGGATCAGCCCCAGCATTTT
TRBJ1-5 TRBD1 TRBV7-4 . CASSFRTGGGQPQHF TGTGCCAGCAGCTTCCGGACAGGGGGCGGTCAGCCCCAGCATTTT
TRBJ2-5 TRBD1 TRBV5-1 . CASSLGGQRGETQYF TGCGCCAGCAGCTTGGGGGGACAGAGAGGAGAGACCCAGTACTTC
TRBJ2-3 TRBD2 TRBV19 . CASSISFAGAGTDTQYF TGTGCCAGTAGTATCTCGTTCGCGGGAGCGGGCACAGATACGCAGTATTTT
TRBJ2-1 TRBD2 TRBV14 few CASSQAPGLAGLEQFF TGTGCCAGCAGCCAAGCCCCCGGACTAGCGGGGTTAGAGCAGTTCTTC
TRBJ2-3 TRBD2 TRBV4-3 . CASTPAGGNTDTQYF TGCGCCAGCACCCCCGCCGGGGGGAACACAGATACGCAGTATTTT
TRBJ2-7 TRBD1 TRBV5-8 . CASSQLGTGIYEQYF TGTGCCAGCAGCCAGTTAGGGACAGGGATCTACGAGCAGTACTTC
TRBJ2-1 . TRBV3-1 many CASSQDTGYTVEQFF TGTGCCAGCAGCCAAGATACAGGGTATACGGTTGAGCAGTTCTTC
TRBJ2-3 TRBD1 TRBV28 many CASKSSGQITDTQYF TGTGCCAGCAAGTCCTCGGGACAGATCACAGATACGCAGTATTTT
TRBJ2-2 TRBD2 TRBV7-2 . CASSYRSGSGGELFF TGTGCCAGCAGCTACCGTAGCGGGAGTGGCGGGGAGCTGTTTTTT
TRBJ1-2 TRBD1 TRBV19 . CASRSPPGQGAYGYTF TGTGCCAGTAGGAGTCCCCCGGGACAGGGGGCCTATGGCTACACCTTC
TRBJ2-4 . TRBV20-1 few CSARAAQRNIQYF TGCAGTGCTAGAGCGGCCCAGAGGAACATTCAGTACTTC
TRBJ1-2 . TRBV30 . CAWKPRADYGYTF TGTGCCTGGAAGCCCAGGGCAGACTATGGCTACACCTTC